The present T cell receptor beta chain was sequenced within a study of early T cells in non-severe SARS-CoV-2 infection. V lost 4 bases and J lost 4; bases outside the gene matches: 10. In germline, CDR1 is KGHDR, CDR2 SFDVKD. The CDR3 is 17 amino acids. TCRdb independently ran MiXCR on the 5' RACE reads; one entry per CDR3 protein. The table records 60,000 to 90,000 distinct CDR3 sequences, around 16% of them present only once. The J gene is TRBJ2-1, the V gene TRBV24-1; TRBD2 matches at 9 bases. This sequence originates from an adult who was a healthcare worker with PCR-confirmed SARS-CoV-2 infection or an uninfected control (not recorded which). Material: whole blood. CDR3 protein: CATSDRVAGVGYNEQFF. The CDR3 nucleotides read TGTGCCACCAGTGACCGTGTAGCGGGAGTAGGGTACAATGAGCAGTTCTTC.